A single sample is the source of the 31 T cell receptor beta chains below, sequenced in a study of Ad26.COV2.S vaccination and SARS-CoV-2 variants. The treatment is: roughly 18 received Ad26.COV2.S at low or high dose, single or two shots; 5 received placebo; per-sample allocation not given. Specimens were obtained on day 63 following the first vaccine or placebo injection. Method: immunoSEQ multiplex PCR; TCRdb's copy keeps in-frame clones and lacks some. The table shows hundreds of thousands of clones, with roughly nine tenths occurring only once. This specimen was peripheral blood, taken in a trial of Ad26.COV2.S vaccine versus placebo. The receptors shown here come from a person between 18 and 65 years old who received the Ad26.COV2.S COVID-19 vaccine or a placebo.

The chain joins TRBV28 to TRBJ1-1; D remains ambiguous. V lost 2 bases and J lost 3, with 10 bases in between. CDR1 is MDHEN and CDR2 is SYDVKM in the germline V gene. The CDR3 loop spans 14 amino acids. The CDR3 nucleotides read TGTGCCAGCAGTTTACAACCCCCAGACACTGAAGCTTTCTTT. Amino acid sequence: CASSLQPPDTEAFF. The whole variable domain, remainder taken from reference TRBV28 and TRBJ1-1, is DVKVTQSSRYLVKRTGEKVFLECVQDMDHENMFWYRQDPGLGLRLIYFSYDVKMKEKGDIPEGYSVSREKKERFSLILESASTNQTSMYLCASSLQPPDTEAFFGQGTRLTVV.

This chain links TRBV7-2 with TRBJ2-5; either TRBD1 or TRBD2 may supply D (5 bases each). Trimming took 1 base from V and 2 from J, leaving 8 bases between them. Germline values: CDR1 SGHTA, CDR2 FQGNSA. CDR3 length equals 14 residues. CDR3 sequence: CASSLDRTQETQYF. The CDR3 coding sequence is TGTGCCAGCAGCTTAGACAGGACTCAAGAGACCCAGTACTTC. The full variable domain, with the rest looked up from reference TRBV7-2 and TRBJ2-5, is GAGVSQSPSNKVTEKGKDVELRCDPISGHTALYWYRQSLGQGLEFLIYFQGNSAPDKSGLPSDRFSAERTGGSVSTLTIQRTQQEDSAVYLCASSLDRTQETQYFGPGTRLLVL.

The chain uses TRBV7-2 and TRBJ2-5; TRBD2 aligns across 11 bases. CDR1 SGHTA and CDR2 FQGNSA come from the germline V gene. This CDR3 region has 15 residues. V lost 5 bases and J lost 5; bases outside the gene matches: 7. The CDR3 region is CASSLSSGRRETQYF. CDR3 nucleotides: TGTGCCAGCAGCCTTTCTAGCGGGAGGAGGGAGACCCAGTACTTC.

This rearrangement joins TRBV7-2 to TRBJ1-1; no clear D gene. V lost 5 bases to trimming and J lost 3 bases, with 10 bases between them. The CDR3 runs 13 residues. Germline values: CDR1 SGHTA, CDR2 FQGNSA. The CDR3 here is CASSLFRDTEAFF. Written as DNA, the CDR3 is TGTGCCAGCAGCCTCTTTCGGGACACTGAAGCTTTCTTT.

This chain links TRBV20-1 with TRBJ2-3; D gene ambiguous. Germline loops: CDR1 DFQATT, CDR2 SNEGSKA (reference sequence). Trimming shortened V by 5 bases and J by 6 bases, and 9 bases separated the two germline ends. This CDR3 comprises 11 residues. The CDR3 nucleotides read TGCAGTGCTTCTATTGGGGATACGCAGTATTTT. It specifies CSASIGDTQYF.

The chain uses TRBV6-6 and TRBJ2-7, with a weak D call TRBD1 (6 bases). V shed 3 bases and J shed 6 bases, with 12 bases lying between them. Germline V gene data show CDR1 as MNHNY and CDR2 as SVGAGI (reference sequence). The CDR3 runs to 13 residues. CDR3 loop: CASSYPSGAEQYV. The CDR3 DNA reads TGTGCCAGCAGTTATCCCTCAGGGGCCGAGCAGTACGTC.

This clone has a handful of counts. V is TRBV5-1 and J is TRBJ1-2; D perhaps matches TRBD1 (5 bases). CDR1 and CDR2 from the germline V gene are SGHRS and YFSETQ. The CDR3 consists of 15 residues. V lost 1 base to trimming and J lost 6 bases, with 16 bases between them. The CDR3 nucleotides are TGCGCCAGCAGCTTGAGCACCGGGGGAGAGGATGGCTACACCTTC. It specifies CASSLSTGGEDGYTF.

The rearrangement joins TRBV11-3 to TRBJ2-2, with a tentative D call TRBD2 (5 bases). Germline assignment: CDR1 SGHNT and CDR2 YENEEA. The V gene lost 8 bases and the J gene lost 6 bases, with 16 bases spanning the gap. The CDR3 consists of 14 residues. The CDR3 region is CASVPPVASGELFF. The CDR3 region has the DNA TGTGCCAGCGTCCCTCCGGTAGCGTCCGGGGAGCTGTTTTTT.

The V and J genes are TRBV11-3 and TRBJ2-5, with 10 bases that match TRBD2. Germline loops: CDR1 SGHNT, CDR2 YENEEA. The CDR3 loop spans 15 amino acids. V trimming: 3 bases; J trimming: 5 bases; junction bases outside the gene matches: 6. CDR3 region: CASSLPAGGGETQYF. CDR3 coding DNA: TGTGCCAGCAGCTTGCCAGCGGGAGGGGGGGAGACCCAGTACTTC.

The CDR3 coding sequence is TGTGCCAGCAGCTCAGGGGGCACTGAAGCTTTCTTT. Amino acids: CASSSGGTEAFF. This rearrangement joins TRBV7-3 to TRBJ1-1, with TRBD1 matching over 7 bases. Per the germline V gene, CDR1 is SGHTA and CDR2 is FQGTGA. The CDR3 runs 12 residues. V shed 4 bases and J 4 bases; nucleotides not matched to a gene: 0.

This clone was recorded only once. The chain recombines TRBV29-1 with TRBJ2-2, with a possible D match to TRBD1 (6 bases). Trimming took off 3 bases at V and 7 bases at J, with 15 bases between the two ends. Germline CDR1 and CDR2: SQVTM and ANQGSEA. The CDR3 is 14 residues long. The chain's CDR3 is CSVDRGSPSGELFF. The CDR3, as DNA: TGCAGCGTTGACAGGGGCTCCCCCAGCGGGGAGCTGTTTTTT.

V is TRBV7-9 and J is TRBJ1-4; D is uncertain. Germline V CDR1 and CDR2: SEHNR, FQNEAQ (reference sequence). V lost 4 bases and J lost 8, with 20 bases in between. The CDR3 is made up of 16 amino acids. CDR3 bases: TGTGCCAGCAGCTCGAGTAGCCTGACACTTGAGGAAAAACTGTTTTTT. Translated: CASSSSSLTLEEKLFF.

This chain joins TRBV6-8 and TRBJ1-2; 10 nucleotides line up with TRBD1. V shed 6 bases and J 4 bases; nucleotides not matched to a gene: 8. Germline lookup yields CDR1 MNHGY and CDR2 SAAAGT. CDR3 length: 15 residues. CDR3 sequence reads: CASRRGQGDFYGYTF. The CDR3, as DNA: TGTGCCAGCAGACGCGGACAGGGGGACTTCTATGGCTACACCTTC.

The CDR3 bases are TGCGCCAGCAGCCAAGATCTTGCGGCTAGCGGAGGGATCTACGAGCAGTACGTC. It yields the protein CASSQDLAASGGIYEQYV. This rearrangement joins TRBV4-3 to TRBJ2-7; TRBD2 aligns across 7 bases. CDR1 and CDR2 (germline): LGHNA, YSLEER. The CDR3 is 18 residues long. J gave up 3 bases and V 0 bases, and 14 bases lay outside the gene matches.

V usage is TRBV5-6 and J usage is TRBJ2-7; D unresolved. Trimming left V 0 bases short and J 6 bases short, with 10 bases between. There are 13 residues in the CDR3. The V gene's germline CDR1 is SGHDT and CDR2 YYEEEE. This CDR3 is CASSLAKGVEQYV. CDR3 coding DNA: TGTGCCAGCAGCTTGGCCAAAGGAGTCGAGCAGTACGTC.

V and J are TRBV6-5 and TRBJ2-1, with D possibly TRBD1 on 6 matching bases. Germline V gene lookup returns CDR1 MNHEY and CDR2 SVGAGI. The CDR3 runs 13 residues. V lost 0 bases, J lost 7 bases, and 7 bases lay in between. The CDR3 DNA reads as TGTGCCAGCAGTTACTCCGGGACAAATGAGCAGTTCTTC. It translates to CASSYSGTNEQFF.

This clone showed up just once. This rearrangement joins TRBV7-9 to TRBJ2-1; D may match TRBD1 or TRBD2 (5 bases each). The CDR3 totals 15 residues. Germline V gives CDR1 SEHNR, CDR2 FQNEAQ (reference sequence). V was clipped by 1 base and J by 3 bases, with 10 bases between them. The CDR3 region has the DNA TGTGCCAGCAGCTTAGTGTCAGGGAGCTACAATGAGCAGTTCTTC. It codes for CASSLVSGSYNEQFF.

This chain uses TRBV30 with TRBJ1-5; D unclear. V was trimmed by 2 bases and J by 7 bases, leaving 12 bases between them. Per the germline V gene, CDR1 is GTSNPN and CDR2 is SVGIG (reference sequence). The CDR3 runs 13 residues. CDR3 sequence: CAWSFDIEQPQHF. The DNA of the CDR3 is TGTGCCTGGAGTTTCGACATTGAGCAGCCCCAGCATTTT.

This chain connects TRBV6-5 to TRBJ2-7; 10 nucleotides agree with TRBD1. The CDR3 is 12 residues long. With V trimmed by 5 bases and J by 12 bases, 7 bases remained unmatched. Germline assignment: CDR1 MNHEY and CDR2 SVGAGI. The CDR3 reads CASSRDRGSTYF. The CDR3 nucleotides read TGTGCCAGCAGTCGGGACAGGGGTTCAACGTACTTC.

The V and J genes are TRBV2 and TRBJ2-5, with D possibly matching TRBD1 (7 bases). This CDR3 region has 21 residues. The germline gives CDR1 SNHLY, CDR2 FYNNEI. With 2 bases removed from V and 1 base from J, the gap between germline ends came to 29 bases. CDR3 in DNA: TGTGCCAGCAGTGAACGGGCAGGGGGGTCCTTCCCCCCGACCGGCCAAGAGACCCAGTACTTC. The encoded protein is CASSERAGGSFPPTGQETQYF.

The gene calls are TRBV6-5 and TRBJ2-3; D ambiguous. V was trimmed by 6 bases and J by 5 bases, leaving 9 bases between them. CDR3 size: 12 residues. CDR1 and CDR2 from the germline V gene are MNHEY and SVGAGI. CDR3 sequence (DNA): TGTGCCAGCAGAACCACCATAGATACGCAGTATTTT. Translated, it gives CASRTTIDTQYF.

This clone was counted a single time. This chain links TRBV9 with TRBJ1-3; weak D call: TRBD1 (6 bases). Trimming cost V 1 base and J 3 bases, with 11 bases left between them. CDR3 size: 15 residues. In germline, CDR1 is SGDLS, CDR2 YYNGEE. Here the CDR3 DNA reads TGTGCCAGCAGCGTACTGGGGGGGCGTGGAAACACCATATATTTT. Translation gives CASSVLGGRGNTIYF.

The rearrangement uses TRBV7-8 and TRBJ2-1, with 7 bases that match TRBD1. Looked up from germline, CDR1 is SGHVS and CDR2 is FQNEAQ. The CDR3 runs to 13 residues. V trimming: 6 bases; J trimming: 5 bases; junction bases outside the gene matches: 4. CDR3 nucleotide sequence: TGTGCCAGCAGTACAGACAGGGACAATGAGCAGTTCTTC. Its translation: CASSTDRDNEQFF.

This clone was picked up one time. The chain links TRBV7-6 to TRBJ1-2; D is undetermined. CDR1 and CDR2 from the germline V gene are SGHVS and FNYEAQ. V was pared by 8 bases and J by 4 bases, with 14 bases between. The CDR3 totals 13 residues. The CDR3 loop is CASSPSESYGYTF. DNA of the CDR3: TGTGCCAGCTCCCCATCGGAGAGCTATGGCTACACCTTC.

The rearrangement links TRBV7-6 to TRBJ2-5; possible D gene TRBD1, 5 bases. CDR3 size: 14 residues. Trimming took off 2 bases at V and 1 base at J, with 8 bases between the two ends. Per the germline V gene, CDR1 is SGHVS and CDR2 is FNYEAQ. The CDR3 is CASSLTGVQETQYF. DNA of the CDR3: TGTGCCAGCAGCTTAACAGGAGTCCAAGAGACCCAGTACTTC. Based on the CDR3 plus reference TRBV7-6 and TRBJ2-5, the full variable domain is GAGVSQSPRYKVTKRGQDVALRCDPISGHVSLYWYRQALGQGPEFLTYFNYEAQQDKSGLPNDRFSAERPEGSISTLTIQRTEQRDSAMYRCASSLTGVQETQYFGPGTRLLVL.

This clone was counted a single time. The gene calls are TRBV11-2 and TRBJ1-3; D is ambiguous. Trimming took 1 base from V and 4 from J, leaving 5 bases between them. The germline V gene has CDR1 SGHAT and CDR2 FQNNGV. The CDR3 length is 13 residues. CDR3 DNA sequence: TGTGCCAGCAGCTTAGGCAGGGGAAACACCATATATTTT. It translates to CASSLGRGNTIYF.

The V call is TRBV7-8, the J call TRBJ1-2; D ambiguous. The CDR3 length is 19 residues. Trimming removed 3 bases from V and 3 bases from J, with 26 bases in between. Looked up from germline, CDR1 is SGHVS and CDR2 is FQNEAQ. DNA of the CDR3: TGTGCCAGCAGCTTTGCGGGGAACATTGGTGGCGGAGGCGACTATGGCTACACCTTC. The encoded protein is CASSFAGNIGGGGDYGYTF.

The DNA for the CDR3 is TGTGCCAGCAGCCAAGAGTTTTTGGCGGAGTTCGTTCAGTACTTC. This codes for CASSQEFLAEFVQYF. This rearrangement joins TRBV3-1 (or the pseudogene TRBV3-2) to TRBJ2-4, with D unclear. V was pared by 0 bases and J by 11 bases, with 17 bases between. Germline values: CDR1 LGHDT, CDR2 YNNKEL (reference sequence). The CDR3 has 15 residues.

This sequence joins TRBV19 and TRBJ2-1; weak D call: TRBD1 (6 bases). In germline, CDR1 is LNHDA, CDR2 SQIVND (reference sequence). V lost 1 base and J lost 1, with 14 bases in between. The CDR3 covers 17 residues. The CDR3, as DNA: TGTGCCAGTAGTATAGCATATGCAGGGGTTTCCTACAATGAGCAGTTCTTC. As protein: CASSIAYAGVSYNEQFF.

V gene TRBV13 combines with J gene TRBJ2-1; tentatively, D is TRBD1 or TRBD2 (5 bases each). CDR1 PRHDT and CDR2 FYEKMQ come from the germline V gene (reference sequence). CDR3 length equals 15 residues. Trimming took 9 bases from V and 6 from J, leaving 21 bases between them. Here the CDR3 DNA reads TGTGCCAGTCATCGAACCGGGACGACCCCCAATGAGCAGTTCTTC. Translated, it gives CASHRTGTTPNEQFF.

J is TRBJ2-5 and V is TRBV7-2; the match to TRBD2 covers 7 bases. The germline V gene encodes CDR1 SGHTA and CDR2 FQGNSA. After removal of 1 base from V and 13 bases from J, the junction contained 6 bases not matched to a gene. The CDR3 is 12 amino acids. In nucleotides, the CDR3 is TGTGCCAGCAGCTTAGTAGGGCGGGAGCCGTACTTC. This encodes CASSLVGREPYF.